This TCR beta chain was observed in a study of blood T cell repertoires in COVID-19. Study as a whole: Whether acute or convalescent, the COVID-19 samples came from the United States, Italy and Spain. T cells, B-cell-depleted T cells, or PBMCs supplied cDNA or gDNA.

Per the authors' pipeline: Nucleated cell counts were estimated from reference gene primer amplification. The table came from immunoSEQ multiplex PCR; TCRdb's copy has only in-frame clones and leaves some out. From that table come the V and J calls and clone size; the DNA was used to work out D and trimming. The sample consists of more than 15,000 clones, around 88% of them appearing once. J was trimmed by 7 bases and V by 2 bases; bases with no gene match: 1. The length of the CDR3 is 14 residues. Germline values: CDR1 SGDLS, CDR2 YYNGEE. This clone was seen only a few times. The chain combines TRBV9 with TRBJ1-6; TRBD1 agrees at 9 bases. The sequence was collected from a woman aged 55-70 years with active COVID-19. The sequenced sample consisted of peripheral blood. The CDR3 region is CASSVGTGNSPLHF. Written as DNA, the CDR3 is TGTGCCAGCAGCGTGGGGACAGGGAATTCACCCCTCCACTTT.